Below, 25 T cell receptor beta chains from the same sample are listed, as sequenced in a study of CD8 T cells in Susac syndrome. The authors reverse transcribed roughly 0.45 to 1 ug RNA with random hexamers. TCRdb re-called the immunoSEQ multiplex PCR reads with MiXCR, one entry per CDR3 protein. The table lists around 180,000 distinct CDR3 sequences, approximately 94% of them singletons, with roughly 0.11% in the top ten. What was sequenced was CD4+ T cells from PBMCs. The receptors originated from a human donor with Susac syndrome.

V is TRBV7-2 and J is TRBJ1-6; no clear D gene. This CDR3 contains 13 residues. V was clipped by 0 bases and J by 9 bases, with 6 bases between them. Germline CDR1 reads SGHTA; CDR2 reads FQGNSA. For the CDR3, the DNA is TGTGCCAGCAGCTTAGCGCGACGTTCACCCCTCCACTTT. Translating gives CASSLARRSPLHF.

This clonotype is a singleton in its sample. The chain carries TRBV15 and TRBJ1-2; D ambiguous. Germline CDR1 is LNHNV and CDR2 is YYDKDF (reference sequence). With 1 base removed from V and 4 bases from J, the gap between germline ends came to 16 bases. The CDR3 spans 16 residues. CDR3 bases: TGTGCCACCAGCAGAGTGCAGGAAGGGCTCCTCTATGGCTACACCTTC. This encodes CATSRVQEGLLYGYTF. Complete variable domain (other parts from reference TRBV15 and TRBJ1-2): DAMVIQNPRYQVTQFGKPVTLSCSQTLNHNVMYWYQQKSSQAPKLLFHYYDKDFNNEADTPDNFQSRRPNTSFCFLDIRSPGLGDTAMYLCATSRVQEGLLYGYTFGSGTRLTVV.

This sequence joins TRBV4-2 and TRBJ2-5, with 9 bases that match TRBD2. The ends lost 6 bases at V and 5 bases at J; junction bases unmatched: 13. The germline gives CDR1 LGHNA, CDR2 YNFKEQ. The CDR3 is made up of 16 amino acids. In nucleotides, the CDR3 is TGTGCCAGCAGTCGAGCCCCAGCGGGGGGCGGCGAGACCCAGTACTTC. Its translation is CASSRAPAGGGETQYF.

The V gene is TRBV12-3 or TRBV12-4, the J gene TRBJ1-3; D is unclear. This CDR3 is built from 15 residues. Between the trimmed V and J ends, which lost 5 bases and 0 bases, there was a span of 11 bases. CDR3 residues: CASSLGLSSGNTIYF. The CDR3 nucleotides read TGTGCCAGCAGTCTTGGACTGAGCTCTGGAAACACCATATATTTT.

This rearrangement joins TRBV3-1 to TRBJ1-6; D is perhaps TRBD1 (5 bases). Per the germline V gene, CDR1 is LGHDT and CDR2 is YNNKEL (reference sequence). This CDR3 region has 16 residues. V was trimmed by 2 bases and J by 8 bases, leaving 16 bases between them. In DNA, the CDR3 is TGTGCCAGCAGCCAATGGCTTGGGGGAACCGATTCACCCCTCCACTTT. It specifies CASSQWLGGTDSPLHF.

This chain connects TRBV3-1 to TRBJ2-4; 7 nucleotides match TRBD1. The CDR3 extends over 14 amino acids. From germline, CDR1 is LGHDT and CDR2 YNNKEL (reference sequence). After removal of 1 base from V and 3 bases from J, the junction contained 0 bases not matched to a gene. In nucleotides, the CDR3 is TGTGCCAGCAGCCAAGCAGGGGGCAAAAACATTCAGTACTTC. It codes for CASSQAGGKNIQYF.

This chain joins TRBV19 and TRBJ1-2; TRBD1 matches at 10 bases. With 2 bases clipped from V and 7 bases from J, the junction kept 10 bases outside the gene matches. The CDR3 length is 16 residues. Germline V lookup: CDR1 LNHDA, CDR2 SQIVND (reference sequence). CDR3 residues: CASSIPKGQGVVGYTF. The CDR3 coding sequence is TGTGCCAGTAGTATACCTAAAGGACAGGGGGTTGTTGGCTACACCTTC. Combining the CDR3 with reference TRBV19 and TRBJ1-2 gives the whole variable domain DGGITQSPKYLFRKEGQNVTLSCEQNLNHDAMYWYRQDPGQGLRLIYYSQIVNDFQKGDIAEGYSVSREKKESFPLTVTSAQKNPTAFYLCASSIPKGQGVVGYTFGSGTRLTVV.

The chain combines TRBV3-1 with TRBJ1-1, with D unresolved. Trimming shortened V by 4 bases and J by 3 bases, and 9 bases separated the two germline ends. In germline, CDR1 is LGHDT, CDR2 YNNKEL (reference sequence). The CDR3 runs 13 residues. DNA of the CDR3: TGTGCCAGCAGCCCCTATCCCGACACTGAAGCTTTCTTT. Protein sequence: CASSPYPDTEAFF.

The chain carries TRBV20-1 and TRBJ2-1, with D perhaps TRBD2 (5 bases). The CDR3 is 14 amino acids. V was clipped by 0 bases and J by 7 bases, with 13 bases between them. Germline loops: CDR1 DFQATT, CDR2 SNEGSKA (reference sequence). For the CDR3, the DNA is TGCAGTGCTAGAGATCTCTCGGGAAAAAATGAGCAGTTCTTC. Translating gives CSARDLSGKNEQFF.

CDR3 in DNA: TGCAGTGCTAACGGGGCCCGTCTTAGTTCAACAGATACGCAGTATTTT. Translating it yields CSANGARLSSTDTQYF. The chain employs TRBV20-1 and TRBJ2-3; D is possibly TRBD1 or TRBD2 (5 bases each). The CDR3 is 16 amino acids. Trimming removed 4 bases at V and 3 bases at J, with 20 bases between. Germline lookup yields CDR1 DFQATT and CDR2 SNEGSKA (reference sequence).

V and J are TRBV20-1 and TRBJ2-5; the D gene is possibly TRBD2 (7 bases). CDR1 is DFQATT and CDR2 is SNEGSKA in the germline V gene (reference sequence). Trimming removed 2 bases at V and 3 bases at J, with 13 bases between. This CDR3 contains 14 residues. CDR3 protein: CSARRGGQKETQYF. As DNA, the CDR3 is TGCAGTGCTAGAAGGGGGGGGCAGAAAGAGACCCAGTACTTC.

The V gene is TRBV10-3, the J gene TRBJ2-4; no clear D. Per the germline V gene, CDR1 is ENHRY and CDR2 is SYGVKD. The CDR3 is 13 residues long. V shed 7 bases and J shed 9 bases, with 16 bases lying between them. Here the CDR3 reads CAINDSPESIQYF. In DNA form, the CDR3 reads TGTGCCATCAACGATTCACCCGAAAGCATTCAGTACTTC.

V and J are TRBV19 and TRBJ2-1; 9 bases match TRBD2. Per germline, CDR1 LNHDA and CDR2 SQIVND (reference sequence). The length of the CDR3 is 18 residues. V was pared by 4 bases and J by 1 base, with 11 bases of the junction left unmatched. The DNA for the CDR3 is TGTGCCAGTAGTAGTCCCCGACTAGCGGCCCTTTCCTACAATGAGCAGTTCTTC. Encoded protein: CASSSPRLAALSYNEQFF. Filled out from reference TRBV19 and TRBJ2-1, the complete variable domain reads DGGITQSPKYLFRKEGQNVTLSCEQNLNHDAMYWYRQDPGQGLRLIYYSQIVNDFQKGDIAEGYSVSREKKESFPLTVTSAQKNPTAFYLCASSSPRLAALSYNEQFFGPGTRLTVL.

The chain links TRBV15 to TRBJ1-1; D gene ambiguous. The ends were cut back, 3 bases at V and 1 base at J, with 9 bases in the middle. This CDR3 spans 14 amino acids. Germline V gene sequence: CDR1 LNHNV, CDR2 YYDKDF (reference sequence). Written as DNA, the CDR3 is TGTGCCACCAGCAGGGGATTGCAGAACACTGAAGCTTTCTTT. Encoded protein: CATSRGLQNTEAFF.

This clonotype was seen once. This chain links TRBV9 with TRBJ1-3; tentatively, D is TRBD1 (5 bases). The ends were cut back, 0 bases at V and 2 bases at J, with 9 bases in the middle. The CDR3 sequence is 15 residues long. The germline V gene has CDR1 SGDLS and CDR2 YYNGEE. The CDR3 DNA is TGTGCCAGCAGCGTAGGCGGGGCTGCTGGAAACACCATATATTTT. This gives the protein CASSVGGAAGNTIYF.

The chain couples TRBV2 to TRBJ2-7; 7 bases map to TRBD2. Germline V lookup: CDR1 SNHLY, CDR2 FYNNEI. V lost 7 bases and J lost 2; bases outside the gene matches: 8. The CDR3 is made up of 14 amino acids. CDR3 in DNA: TGTGCCAGCAAGGCCGACGGGGGGACCTACGAGCAGTACTTC. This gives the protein CASKADGGTYEQYF. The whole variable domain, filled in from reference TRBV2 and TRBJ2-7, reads EPEVTQTPSHQVTQMGQEVILRCVPISNHLYFYWYRQILGQKVEFLVSFYNNEISEKSEIFDDQFSVERPDGSNFTLKIRSTKLEDSAMYFCASKADGGTYEQYFGPGTRLTVT.

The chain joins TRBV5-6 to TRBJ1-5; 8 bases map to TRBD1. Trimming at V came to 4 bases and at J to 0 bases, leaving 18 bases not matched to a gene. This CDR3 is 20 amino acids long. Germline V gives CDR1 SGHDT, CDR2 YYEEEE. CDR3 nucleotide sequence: TGTGCCAGCAGCAAAGTACGAGGACAGGGAGGCTTTTATAGCAATCAGCCCCAGCATTTT. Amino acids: CASSKVRGQGGFYSNQPQHF.

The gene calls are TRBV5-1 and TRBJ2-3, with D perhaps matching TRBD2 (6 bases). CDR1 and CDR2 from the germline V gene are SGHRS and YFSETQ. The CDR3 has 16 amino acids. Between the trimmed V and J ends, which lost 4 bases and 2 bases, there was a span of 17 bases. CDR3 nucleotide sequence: TGCGCCAGCAGCCGGCGGGGCGGGGAGGTCACAGATACGCAGTATTTT. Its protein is CASSRRGGEVTDTQYF.

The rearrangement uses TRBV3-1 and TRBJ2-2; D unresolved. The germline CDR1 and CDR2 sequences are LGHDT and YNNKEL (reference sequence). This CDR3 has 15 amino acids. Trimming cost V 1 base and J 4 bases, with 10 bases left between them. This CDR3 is CASSQGVDGTGELFF. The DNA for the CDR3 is TGTGCCAGCAGCCAAGGAGTCGACGGCACCGGGGAGCTGTTTTTT.

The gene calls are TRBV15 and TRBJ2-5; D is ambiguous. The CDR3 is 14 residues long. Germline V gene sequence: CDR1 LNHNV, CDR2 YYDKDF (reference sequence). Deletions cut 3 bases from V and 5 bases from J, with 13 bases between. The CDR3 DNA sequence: TGTGCCACCAGCAGGCTAGAGAAGGTGGAGACCCAGTACTTC. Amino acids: CATSRLEKVETQYF.

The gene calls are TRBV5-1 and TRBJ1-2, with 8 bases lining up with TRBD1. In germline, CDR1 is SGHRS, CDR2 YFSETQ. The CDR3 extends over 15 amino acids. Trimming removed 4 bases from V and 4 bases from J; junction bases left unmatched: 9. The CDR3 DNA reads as TGCGCCAGCAGCCCCCGGGGACAGGAGGGCTATGGCTACACCTTC. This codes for CASSPRGQEGYGYTF.

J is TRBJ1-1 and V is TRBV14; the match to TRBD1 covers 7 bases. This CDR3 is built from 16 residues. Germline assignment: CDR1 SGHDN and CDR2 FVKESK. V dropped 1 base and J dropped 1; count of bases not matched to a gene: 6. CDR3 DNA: TGTGCCAGCAGCCAAGTTGGATGGGACAGGAACACTGAAGCTTTCTTT. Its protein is CASSQVGWDRNTEAFF.

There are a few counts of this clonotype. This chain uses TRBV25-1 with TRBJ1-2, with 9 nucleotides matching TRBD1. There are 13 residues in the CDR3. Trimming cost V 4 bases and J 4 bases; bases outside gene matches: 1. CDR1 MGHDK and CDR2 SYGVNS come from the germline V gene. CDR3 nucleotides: TGTGCCAGCAGTGCGGGACAGGGCTATGGCTACACCTTC. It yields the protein CASSAGQGYGYTF.

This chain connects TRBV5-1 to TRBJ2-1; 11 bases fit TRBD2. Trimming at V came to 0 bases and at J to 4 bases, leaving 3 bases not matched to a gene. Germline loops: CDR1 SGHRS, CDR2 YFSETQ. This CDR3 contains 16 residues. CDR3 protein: CASSLGLAGPYNEQFF. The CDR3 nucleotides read TGCGCCAGCAGCTTGGGACTAGCGGGACCGTACAATGAGCAGTTCTTC. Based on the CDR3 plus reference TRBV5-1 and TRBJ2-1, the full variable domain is KAGVTQTPRYLIKTRGQQVTLSCSPISGHRSVSWYQQTPGQGLQFLFEYFSETQRNKGNFPGRFSGRQFSNSRSEMNVSTLELGDSALYLCASSLGLAGPYNEQFFGPGTRLTVL.

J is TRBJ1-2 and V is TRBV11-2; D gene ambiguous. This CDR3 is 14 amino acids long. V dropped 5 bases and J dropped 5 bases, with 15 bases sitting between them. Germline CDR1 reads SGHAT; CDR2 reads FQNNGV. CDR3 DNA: TGTGCCAGCAGCCTGGACGGATCTATGTATGGCTACACCTTC. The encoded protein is CASSLDGSMYGYTF.